This note documents a single T cell receptor beta chain sequence. The repertoire was sequenced with immunoSEQ multiplex PCR; TCRdb's copy has only in-frame clones and lacks some. The sample lists some 82,000 clones; about 94% were seen once. The sample originates from a study of technical replicates of blood from a handful of donors. Germline CDR1 and CDR2: MNHEY and SMNVEV (reference sequence). The ends lost 2 bases at V and 2 bases at J; junction bases unmatched: 2. This CDR3 spans 15 amino acids. This clonotype originated in a human donor in good health. The V gene is TRBV27, the J gene TRBJ2-1; TRBD2 matches 8 bases. The sample comprised T cells isolated from PBMCs. The CDR3 bases are TGTGCCAGCAGTTTAGCTAGCGGGCCCTACAATGAGCAGTTCTTC. Amino acids: CASSLASGPYNEQFF.